This T cell receptor beta chain derives from a study of CD8+ T cells in alopecia areata. Overall study findings and caveats: For lesional scalp, especially alopecia totalis/universalis, clonality was higher than in normal scalp.

Treatment specified: oral pan-JAK inhibitor, 5-10 mg twice daily. Germline-derived CDR1 and CDR2 are MNHEY and SVGAGI. Trimming left V 5 bases short and J 7 bases short, with 9 bases between. The CDR3 totals 12 residues. On this clone: As yet, its antigen is unknown.

Sequencing used cDNA as its template, made by extracting RNA and reverse transcribing it. Some clones are missing from TCRdb's copy, which holds only in-frame ones; the method was immunoSEQ multiplex PCR. The sample records tens of thousands of clones, approximately 64% being singletons. The TCR comes from a human donor with alopecia areata. Material: CD8+ T cells sorted from blood, obtained at week 24, from a patient treated with tofacitinib. J is TRBJ1-5 and V is TRBV6-5; D gene unclear. The CDR3 coding sequence is TGTGCCAGCAGTGCCTCAGGACAGCCCCAGCATTTT. Its protein product is CASSASGQPQHF.